This T cell receptor beta chain was sequenced in a study of control samples from healthy donors and cancer patients. The table came from immunoSEQ multiplex PCR; TCRdb's copy has only in-frame clones and leaves some out. This sample yields roughly 60,000 clones, of which about 95% are seen a single time; roughly 4% belongs to the top ten. The CDR3 extends over 15 amino acids. In germline, CDR1 is MNHEY, CDR2 SVGAGI. The trim removed 7 bases at V and 0 bases at J, leaving 7 bases unmatched. This clonotype was obtained from a man younger than 45 in good health. Input material: blood. This chain connects TRBV6-5 to TRBJ2-7; 9 bases are a match to TRBD1. The DNA for the CDR3 is TGTGCCAGCACCAGGGACAGGGCGTACTCCTACGAGCAGTACTTC. Protein sequence: CASTRDRAYSYEQYF.